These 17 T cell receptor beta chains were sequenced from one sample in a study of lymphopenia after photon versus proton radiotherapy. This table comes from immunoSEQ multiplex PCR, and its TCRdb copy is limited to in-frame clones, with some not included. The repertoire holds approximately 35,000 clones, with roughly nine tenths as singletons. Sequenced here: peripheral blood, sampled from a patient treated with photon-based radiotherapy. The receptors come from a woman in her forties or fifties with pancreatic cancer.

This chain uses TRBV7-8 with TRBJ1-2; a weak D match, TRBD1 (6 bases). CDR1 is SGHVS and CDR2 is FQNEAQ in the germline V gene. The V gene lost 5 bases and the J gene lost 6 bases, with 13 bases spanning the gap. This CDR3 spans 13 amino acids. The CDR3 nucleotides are TGTGCCAGCAGCGAGGGGGGGTCGGATGGCTACACCTTC. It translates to CASSEGGSDGYTF.

The CDR3 reads CASSLGLAGGQGETQYF. CDR3 nucleotide sequence: TGCGCCAGCAGCTTGGGACTAGCGGGAGGCCAGGGGGAGACCCAGTACTTC. V is TRBV5-1 and J is TRBJ2-5; 13 nucleotides match TRBD2. V was pared by 0 bases and J by 5 bases, with 7 bases of the junction left unmatched. Germline V lookup: CDR1 SGHRS, CDR2 YFSETQ. The CDR3 is 17 residues long.

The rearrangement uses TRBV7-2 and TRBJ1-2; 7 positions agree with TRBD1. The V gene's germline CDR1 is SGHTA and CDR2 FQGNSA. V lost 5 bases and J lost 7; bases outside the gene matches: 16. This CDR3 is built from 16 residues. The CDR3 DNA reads TGTGCCAGCAGCCACCCCGGGACAGCGAGGGGCGGTGGCTACACCTTC. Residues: CASSHPGTARGGGYTF.

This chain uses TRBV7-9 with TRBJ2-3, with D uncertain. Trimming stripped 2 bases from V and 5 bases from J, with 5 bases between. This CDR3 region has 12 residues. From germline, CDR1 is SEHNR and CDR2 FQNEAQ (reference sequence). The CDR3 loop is CASSLNEDTQYF. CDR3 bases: TGTGCCAGCAGCTTAAATGAAGATACGCAGTATTTT.

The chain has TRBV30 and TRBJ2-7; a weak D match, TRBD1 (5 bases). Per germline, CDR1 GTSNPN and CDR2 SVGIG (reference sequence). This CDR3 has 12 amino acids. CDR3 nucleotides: TGTGCAGGGGCCATCAGCTCCTACGAGCAGTACTTC. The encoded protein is CAGAISSYEQYF. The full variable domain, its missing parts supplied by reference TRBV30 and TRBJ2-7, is SQTIHQWPATLVQPVGSPLSLECTVEGTSNPNLYWYRQAAGRGLQLLFYSVGIGQISSEVPQNLSASRPQDRQFILSSKKLLLSDSGFYLCAGAISSYEQYFGPGTRLTVT.

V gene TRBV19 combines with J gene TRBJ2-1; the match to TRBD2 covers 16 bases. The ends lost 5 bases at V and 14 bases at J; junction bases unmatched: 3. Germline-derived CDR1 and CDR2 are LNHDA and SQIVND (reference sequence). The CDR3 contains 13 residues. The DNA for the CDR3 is TGTGCCAGTAGTCAGGGACTAGCGGGAGGGGAGTTCTTC. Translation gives CASSQGLAGGEFF.

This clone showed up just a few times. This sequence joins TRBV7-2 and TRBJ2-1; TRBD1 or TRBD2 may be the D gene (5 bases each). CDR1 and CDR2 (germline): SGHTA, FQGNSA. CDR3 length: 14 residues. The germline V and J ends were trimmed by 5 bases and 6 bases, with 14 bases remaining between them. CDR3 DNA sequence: TGTGCCAGCAGCCGGCGACCGGGACGCAATGAGCAGTTCTTC. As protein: CASSRRPGRNEQFF.

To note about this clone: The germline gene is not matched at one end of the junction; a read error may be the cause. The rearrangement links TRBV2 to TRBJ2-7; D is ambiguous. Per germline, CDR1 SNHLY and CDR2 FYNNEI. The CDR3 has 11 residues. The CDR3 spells CASRTTEDPDF. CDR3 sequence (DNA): TGTGCCAGCAGGACGACTGAAGATCCCGACTTC.

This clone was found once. The CDR3 reads CASSRTSGYEQYF. In DNA, the CDR3 is TGTGCCAGCAGTAGGACTAGTGGCTACGAGCAGTACTTC. The chain has TRBV2 and TRBJ2-7, with 7 bases lining up with TRBD2. This CDR3 has 13 residues. V lost 5 bases to trimming and J lost 3 bases; unmatched junction nucleotides: 4. Germline loops: CDR1 SNHLY, CDR2 FYNNEI.

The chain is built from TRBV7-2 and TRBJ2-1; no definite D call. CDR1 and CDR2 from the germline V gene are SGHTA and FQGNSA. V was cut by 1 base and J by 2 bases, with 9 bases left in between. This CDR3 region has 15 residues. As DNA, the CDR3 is TGTGCCAGCAGCTTAGACTTGTCCACCTACAATGAGCAGTTCTTC. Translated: CASSLDLSTYNEQFF.

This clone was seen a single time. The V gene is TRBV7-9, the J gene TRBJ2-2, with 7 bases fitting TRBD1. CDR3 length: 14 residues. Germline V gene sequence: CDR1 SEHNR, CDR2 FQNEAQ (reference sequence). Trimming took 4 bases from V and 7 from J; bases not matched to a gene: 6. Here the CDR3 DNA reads TGTGCCAGCAGCTCCGACAGGGTAGTCGGGGAGCTGTTTTTT. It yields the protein CASSSDRVVGELFF.

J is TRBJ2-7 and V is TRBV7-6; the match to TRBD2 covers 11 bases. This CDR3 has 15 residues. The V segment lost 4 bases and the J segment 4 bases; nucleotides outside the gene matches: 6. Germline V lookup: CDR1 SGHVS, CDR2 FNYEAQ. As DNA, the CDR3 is TGTGCCAGCAGCTCGGTGACTAGCGGGAATTACGAGCAGTACTTC. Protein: CASSSVTSGNYEQYF. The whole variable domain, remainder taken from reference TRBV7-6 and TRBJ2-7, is GAGVSQSPRYKVTKRGQDVALRCDPISGHVSLYWYRQALGQGPEFLTYFNYEAQQDKSGLPNDRFSAERPEGSISTLTIQRTEQRDSAMYRCASSSVTSGNYEQYFGPGTRLTVT.

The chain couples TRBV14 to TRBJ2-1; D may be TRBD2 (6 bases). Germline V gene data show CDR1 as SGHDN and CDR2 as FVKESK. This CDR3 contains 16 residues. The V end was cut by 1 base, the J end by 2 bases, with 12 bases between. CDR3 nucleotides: TGTGCCAGCAGCCAAGGGTCGCTAGCGACCTACAATGAGCAGTTCTTC. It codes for CASSQGSLATYNEQFF.

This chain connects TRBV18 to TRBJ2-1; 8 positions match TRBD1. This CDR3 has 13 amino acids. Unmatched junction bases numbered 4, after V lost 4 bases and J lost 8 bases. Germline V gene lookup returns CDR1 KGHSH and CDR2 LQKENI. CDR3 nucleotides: TGTGCCAGCTCACTTCAACAGGGGGATGAGCAGTTCTTC. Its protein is CASSLQQGDEQFF. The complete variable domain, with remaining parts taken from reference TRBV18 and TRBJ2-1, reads NAGVMQNPRHLVRRRGQEARLRCSPMKGHSHVYWYRQLPEEGLKFMVYLQKENIIDESGMPKERFSAEFPKEGPSILRIQQVVRGDSAAYFCASSLQQGDEQFFGPGTRLTVL.

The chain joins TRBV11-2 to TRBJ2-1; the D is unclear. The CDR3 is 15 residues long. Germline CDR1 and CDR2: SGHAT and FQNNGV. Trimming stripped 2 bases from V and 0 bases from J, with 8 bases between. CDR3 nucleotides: TGTGCCAGCAGCTTATCGGCTAGCTCCTACAATGAGCAGTTCTTC. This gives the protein CASSLSASSYNEQFF.

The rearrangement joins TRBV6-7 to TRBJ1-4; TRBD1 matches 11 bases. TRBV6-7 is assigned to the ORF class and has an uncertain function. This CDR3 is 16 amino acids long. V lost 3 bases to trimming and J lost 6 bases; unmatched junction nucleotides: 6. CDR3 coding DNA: TGTGCCAGCAGTTATATTGGGACAGGGGGGCATGAAAAACTGTTTTTT. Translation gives CASSYIGTGGHEKLFF.

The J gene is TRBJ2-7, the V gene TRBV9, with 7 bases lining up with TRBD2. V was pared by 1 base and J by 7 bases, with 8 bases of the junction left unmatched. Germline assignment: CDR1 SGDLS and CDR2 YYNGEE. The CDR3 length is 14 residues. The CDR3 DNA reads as TGTGCCAGCAGCGTAAAGTCGGGAGGAAGGGAGCAGTACTTC. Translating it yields CASSVKSGGREQYF.